This T cell receptor beta chain was sequenced during a study of shared clonotypes between healthy human individuals. Study outcomes and limitations: The sole specimen, blood, was sampled, and tissue repertoires likely differ.

On this clone itself: Its antigen is not known.

Those who donated were healthy HIV-negative adults, with no recent acute infections or vaccinations reported. In the authors' methods: As immunoSEQ supplied junction-only sequences (without quality scores), filtering differed. The assay was immunoSEQ multiplex PCR, and TCRdb's table has in-frame clones only and misses some. Clone size and the V and J calls come from that table; the DNA yielded D and trimming. The data hold some 2.1 million clones, with 95% observed a single time. This CDR3 is built from 16 residues. Unmatched junction bases numbered 12, after V lost 4 bases and J lost 3 bases. Germline values: CDR1 MDHEN, CDR2 SYDVKM.

The sample comprised naive CD4+ T cells sorted from blood. The sample's subset: CD45RA+ positively selected. This sequence originates from a man younger than 30 in good health. The V gene is TRBV28, the J gene TRBJ2-7; 7 bases match TRBD2. CDR3 nucleotides: TGTGCCAGCAGTTCTACCTTTGGGCGGGGGTTCTACGAGCAGTACTTC. This encodes CASSSTFGRGFYEQYF.